One sample yielded the 16 T cell receptor beta chains listed below, sequenced in a study of T-cell reconstitution after alpha-beta-depleted transplantation in children. It was with unique molecular identifiers that the TCRbeta library was prepared. One entry per CDR3 protein, called by TCRdb with MiXCR from the PCR reads. Here the sample spans some 530,000 distinct CDR3 sequences, under 15% being singletons. Sequenced here: PBMCs from the stem cell graft donor, sampled from the stem cell graft. The source of these receptors is a human donor who donated a stem cell graft to a child with combined immunodeficiency.

The V call is TRBV7-9, the J call TRBJ2-1; D call uncertain. The ends were cut back, 5 bases at V and 10 bases at J, with 12 bases in the middle. The CDR3 loop spans 12 amino acids. Germline-derived CDR1 and CDR2 are SEHNR and FQNEAQ (reference sequence). In DNA, the CDR3 is TGTGCCAGCAGCCCGCGGACCTCCGAGCAGTTCTTC. Its translation is CASSPRTSEQFF. Looking up the rest from reference TRBV7-9 and TRBJ2-1 gives the full variable domain: DTGVSQNPRHKITKRGQNVTFRCDPISEHNRLYWYRQTLGQGPEFLTYFQNEAQLEKSRLLSDRFSAERPKGSFSTLEIQRTEQGDSAMYLCASSPRTSEQFFGPGTRLTVL.

The chain uses TRBV15 and TRBJ1-6, with no clear D. The germline V and J ends were trimmed by 0 bases and 8 bases, with 5 bases remaining between them. The CDR3 loop spans 13 amino acids. CDR1 LNHNV and CDR2 YYDKDF come from the germline V gene (reference sequence). The CDR3 DNA reads TGTGCCACCAGCAGAGATAAGTATTCACCCCTCCACTTT. Its protein product is CATSRDKYSPLHF.

This clonotype was counted only a few times. V is TRBV27 and J is TRBJ1-2; 9 bases agree with TRBD1. The ends lost 4 bases at V and 8 bases at J; junction bases unmatched: 5. In germline, CDR1 is MNHEY, CDR2 SMNVEV (reference sequence). CDR3 length equals 13 residues. The CDR3 DNA reads as TGTGCCAGCAGTTCTTACGGGACAGGGGGCTACACCTTC. Translation: CASSSYGTGGYTF.

This clonotype was detected only a few times. The chain is built from TRBV12-3 or TRBV12-4 and TRBJ2-1; D may be TRBD2 (7 bases). This CDR3 is built from 15 residues. Trimming removed 7 bases from V and 10 bases from J, with 23 bases in between. The DNA of the CDR3 is TGTGCCAGCACAACTAACTTGGGGGGGGCTCGGGAGCAGTTCTTC. Its translation: CASTTNLGGAREQFF.

This clonotype was counted only a few times. V gene TRBV6-5 combines with J gene TRBJ2-2, with 8 bases aligning to TRBD2. Germline CDR1 reads MNHEY; CDR2 reads SVGAGI. Losses at the gene ends were 4 bases for V and 5 bases for J; bases not matched to a gene: 15. The CDR3 has 18 amino acids. The CDR3 sequence is CASSLGGLAGWWTGELFF. CDR3 nucleotide sequence: TGTGCCAGCAGTTTAGGGGGGCTAGCGGGTTGGTGGACCGGGGAGCTGTTTTTT.

This clonotype was observed a few times. This chain joins TRBV5-6 and TRBJ2-7; D is perhaps TRBD1 (5 bases). The CDR3 has 14 amino acids. V was cut by 0 bases and J by 4 bases, with 11 bases left in between. The germline V gene has CDR1 SGHDT and CDR2 YYEEEE. The CDR3 nucleotides read TGTGCCAGCAGCTTGGGGGGCAGGTGGTACGAGCAGTACTTC. Its translation is CASSLGGRWYEQYF.

This clonotype was counted ten times or more. The rearrangement links TRBV12-3 or TRBV12-4 to TRBJ1-1, with D hard to call. The V and J ends lost 1 base and 1 base respectively, with 13 bases between them. CDR3 length equals 16 residues. DNA of the CDR3: TGTGCCAGCAGTTTAGGGGTCTTCGATGAGAACACTGAAGCTTTCTTT. It specifies CASSLGVFDENTEAFF.

V is TRBV4-3 and J is TRBJ2-7; D unclear. Germline CDR1 reads LGHNA; CDR2 reads YSLEER. Trimming took off 3 bases at V and 2 bases at J, with 20 bases between the two ends. This CDR3 contains 17 residues. CDR3 nucleotide sequence: TGCGCCAGCAGCCAGGGAACAGATATGAGAGGCACCTACGAGCAGTACTTC. Amino acid sequence: CASSQGTDMRGTYEQYF.

This clonotype appeared a few times. The gene calls are TRBV12-3 or TRBV12-4 and TRBJ1-6, with 7 nucleotides matching TRBD1. The CDR3 is made up of 15 amino acids. Losses at the gene ends were 7 bases for V and 4 bases for J; bases not matched to a gene: 7. CDR3 region: CASTSGGSYNSPLHF. As DNA, the CDR3 is TGTGCCAGCACTTCAGGGGGGAGTTATAATTCACCCCTCCACTTT.

This chain joins TRBV12-3 or TRBV12-4 and TRBJ2-1; D is perhaps TRBD1 or TRBD2 (5 bases each). V was pared by 4 bases and J by 5 bases, with 12 bases between. The CDR3 covers 14 residues. DNA for the CDR3: TGTGCCAGCAGTTCCTCGGGACCCCACAATGAGCAGTTCTTC. This translates into CASSSSGPHNEQFF.

There are many counts of this clonotype. The V gene is TRBV6-5, the J gene TRBJ1-5; D ambiguous. Looked up from germline, CDR1 is MNHEY and CDR2 is SVGAGI. Trimming removed 6 bases from V and 0 bases from J, with 12 bases in between. The CDR3 extends over 15 amino acids. The CDR3 reads CASRPPGSSNQPQHF. The CDR3 DNA reads as TGTGCCAGCAGACCGCCCGGGAGTAGCAATCAGCCCCAGCATTTT.

This clonotype was detected ten times or more. The V and J genes are TRBV6-6 and TRBJ1-1; D unresolved. V was shortened by 6 bases and J by 5 bases, with 13 bases between the two germline ends. The germline CDR1 and CDR2 sequences are MNHNY and SVGAGI (reference sequence). The CDR3 is made up of 13 amino acids. CDR3 loop: CASSSGRVTEAFF. As DNA, the CDR3 is TGTGCCAGCAGCTCCGGAAGGGTAACTGAAGCTTTCTTT.

This clonotype was seen more than once but under ten times. The chain couples TRBV30 to TRBJ2-2; D might be TRBD1 (5 bases). V dropped 8 bases and J dropped 0 bases, with 16 bases sitting between them. Germline V CDR1 and CDR2: GTSNPN, SVGIG (reference sequence). The CDR3 length is 15 residues. CDR3 sequence: CARTNGRANTGELFF. The DNA for the CDR3 is TGTGCCCGGACCAACGGCAGGGCGAACACCGGGGAGCTGTTTTTT. Based on the CDR3 plus reference TRBV30 and TRBJ2-2, the full variable domain is SQTIHQWPATLVQPVGSPLSLECTVEGTSNPNLYWYRQAAGRGLQLLFYSVGIGQISSEVPQNLSASRPQDRQFILSSKKLLLSDSGFYLCARTNGRANTGELFFGEGSRLTVL.

This clonotype has just a few counts. The CDR3 DNA reads TGTGCCAGCAGTTACTCGGGACTAGCTACCGGGGAGCTGTTTTTT. The encoded protein is CASSYSGLATGELFF. The rearrangement uses TRBV6-7 and TRBJ2-2; 9 bases agree with TRBD2. TRBV6-7 is noted as an ORF with a role that remains uncertain. This CDR3 contains 15 residues. V lost 0 bases and J lost 5; bases outside the gene matches: 1.

This clonotype was seen more than once but under ten times. The chain recombines TRBV15 with TRBJ1-4; TRBD1 is a possible D gene (5 bases). Germline V gene data show CDR1 as LNHNV and CDR2 as YYDKDF (reference sequence). This CDR3 comprises 17 residues. Between the trimmed V and J ends, which lost 2 bases and 5 bases, there was a span of 18 bases. The CDR3 DNA reads as TGTGCCACCAGCAGAAACCAGATCCAGGGCACGAATGAAAAACTGTTTTTT. This translates into CATSRNQIQGTNEKLFF.

This clonotype turned up a few times. The chain employs TRBV5-5 and TRBJ1-5, with a tentative D call TRBD1 (6 bases). This CDR3 comprises 17 residues. CDR1 is SGHKS, CDR2 YYEKEE, per germline (reference sequence). With 1 base removed from V and 4 bases from J, the gap between germline ends came to 18 bases. This CDR3 is CASSLSVNRAINQPQHF. CDR3 DNA: TGTGCCAGCAGCTTGTCAGTTAACAGGGCCATTAATCAGCCCCAGCATTTT.